Below are 23 T cell receptor beta chains sequenced from a single sample in a study of T cell repertoires in cytomegalovirus infection. These receptors are not linked to any known antigen. MiXCR, applied by TCRdb to the reads, yields one record per CDR3 protein. The sample lists 160,000 or so distinct CDR3 sequences, roughly 21% occurring once. Here the sequenced sample was CD8+ T cells from cultured PBMCs, taken from culture after CMV antigen stimulation. Receptors were obtained from a human donor in good health (CMV status not recorded). Some clones in this sample may be carry-over from other donors' samples.

This clonotype was recorded many times. The chain uses TRBV7-9 and TRBJ1-6; the D gene is possibly TRBD1 (5 bases). In germline, CDR1 is SEHNR, CDR2 FQNEAQ (reference sequence). CDR3 size: 12 residues. V lost 1 base and J 15 bases, leaving 10 bases between the germline ends. The CDR3 reads CASSLGGVDLHF. CDR3 bases: TGTGCCAGCAGCTTAGGAGGGGTAGACCTCCACTTT.

The chain links TRBV7-8 to TRBJ1-1; 7 positions match TRBD1. V was pared by 5 bases and J by 0 bases, with 3 bases of the junction left unmatched. Germline values: CDR1 SGHVS, CDR2 FQNEAQ. CDR3 length equals 14 residues. The CDR3 loop reads CASSMGQLNTEAFF. DNA of the CDR3: TGTGCCAGCAGCATGGGACAGCTGAACACTGAAGCTTTCTTT.

This chain links TRBV4-1 with TRBJ1-1; no definite D call. The V and J ends lost 2 bases and 6 bases respectively, with 16 bases between them. Germline loops: CDR1 MGHRA, CDR2 YSYEKL. This CDR3 is built from 15 residues. Here the CDR3 DNA reads TGCGCCAGCAGCCAACTAGGGTATCCGGTTGCTGAAGCTTTCTTT. Translation gives CASSQLGYPVAEAFF.

CDR3 sequence: CASSGTVAGYYGYTF. The CDR3 nucleotides read TGTGCCAGCAGCGGGACAGTTGCGGGGTACTATGGCTACACCTTC. The V and J genes are TRBV6-2 or TRBV6-3 and TRBJ1-2; 7 bases map to TRBD1. CDR3 length equals 15 residues. V lost 6 bases, J lost 3 bases, and 10 bases stayed unmatched. Germline loops: CDR1 MNHEY, CDR2 SVGEGT.

This clonotype was observed a few times. The chain uses TRBV4-2 and TRBJ1-2, with 9 positions matching TRBD1. V gave up 0 bases and J gave up 7 bases; unmatched junction bases: 9. The CDR3 runs to 16 residues. Germline CDR1 and CDR2: LGHNA and YNFKEQ. The CDR3 loop reads CASSQETGQGFSGYTF. CDR3 bases: TGTGCCAGCAGCCAAGAAACGGGACAGGGTTTCTCTGGCTACACCTTC.

This clonotype was observed a few times. The V call is TRBV6-2 or TRBV6-3, the J call TRBJ1-2; weak D call: TRBD1 (5 bases). CDR3 length: 11 residues. Trimming cost V 8 bases and J 4 bases, with 8 bases left between them. Looked up from germline, CDR1 is MNHEY and CDR2 is SVGEGT. In nucleotides, the CDR3 is TGTGCCAGCCGACAGTTCTATGGCTACACCTTC. Translated: CASRQFYGYTF.

The V gene is TRBV11-2, the J gene TRBJ1-5, with TRBD1 as a possible D gene (6 bases). Germline loops: CDR1 SGHAT, CDR2 FQNNGV. Trimming stripped 0 bases from V and 2 bases from J, with 8 bases between. This CDR3 has 15 amino acids. In DNA, the CDR3 is TGTGCCAGCAGCTTAGACTACAGGGGCAATCAGCCCCAGCATTTT. This encodes CASSLDYRGNQPQHF.

This clonotype turned up a few times. The rearrangement links TRBV4-1 to TRBJ2-7, with D hard to call. This CDR3 spans 13 amino acids. Between the trimmed V and J ends, which lost 0 bases and 3 bases, there was a span of 6 bases. Germline CDR1 reads MGHRA; CDR2 reads YSYEKL. CDR3: CASSQDNNYEQYF. The CDR3 bases are TGCGCCAGCAGCCAAGATAACAACTACGAGCAGTACTTC.

The chain joins TRBV4-2 to TRBJ1-2; TRBD1 might be the D (5 bases). CDR3 length: 16 amino acids. Germline V CDR1 and CDR2: LGHNA, YNFKEQ. Deletions cut 0 bases from V and 4 bases from J, with 15 bases between. The CDR3, as DNA: TGTGCCAGCAGCCAAGAAGAAGGGGACTTTGGCTATGGCTACACCTTC. Translating gives CASSQEEGDFGYGYTF.

In this sample, this clonotype turned up once. The chain joins TRBV5-1 to TRBJ2-1; D gene unclear. Trimming left V 4 bases short and J 6 bases short, with 5 bases between. CDR3 length: 11 residues. Germline CDR1 reads SGHRS; CDR2 reads YFSETQ. The CDR3 coding sequence is TGCGCCAGCAGCCCCGCCAATGAGCAGTTCTTC. It yields the protein CASSPANEQFF.

This chain uses TRBV19 with TRBJ1-1; D remains ambiguous. The length of the CDR3 is 12 residues. Germline CDR1 is LNHDA and CDR2 is SQIVND (reference sequence). V was clipped by 3 bases and J by 0 bases, with 2 bases between them. CDR3 nucleotides: TGTGCCAGTAGTATGGTGAACACTGAAGCTTTCTTT. It specifies CASSMVNTEAFF.

In nucleotides, the CDR3 is TGTGCCAGCAGCCCGGACAGGGGAGCTAACTATGGCTACACCTTC. Encoded protein: CASSPDRGANYGYTF. The chain couples TRBV7-6 to TRBJ1-2; 9 nucleotides agree with TRBD1. Germline assignment: CDR1 SGHVS and CDR2 FNYEAQ. This CDR3 comprises 15 residues. Unmatched junction bases numbered 4, after V lost 5 bases and J lost 0 bases.

This clonotype was detected only a few times. The genes are TRBV4-1 and TRBJ1-1, with D perhaps TRBD1 (5 bases). This CDR3 spans 17 amino acids. Per germline, CDR1 MGHRA and CDR2 YSYEKL. V was pared by 3 bases and J by 4 bases, with 21 bases between. This CDR3 reads CASSHDPKSREATEAFF. DNA for the CDR3: TGCGCCAGCAGCCACGACCCCAAGTCCAGGGAGGCCACTGAAGCTTTCTTT.

The V call is TRBV6-1, the J call TRBJ2-3; the D call may be TRBD1 or TRBD2 (6 bases each). V lost 8 bases and J lost 0, with 12 bases in between. This CDR3 region has 14 residues. CDR1 is MNHNS, CDR2 SASEGT, per germline. The DNA of the CDR3 is TGTGCCAGCTTTACGGGGGCGAGCACAGATACGCAGTATTTT. Protein: CASFTGASTDTQYF.

There are a few counts of this clonotype. The rearrangement uses TRBV7-8 and TRBJ2-2, with 9 bases aligning to TRBD2. This CDR3 has 17 residues. Germline loops: CDR1 SGHVS, CDR2 FQNEAQ. The ends lost 0 bases at V and 7 bases at J; junction bases unmatched: 9. The CDR3 coding sequence is TGTGCCAGCAGCTTAGCCCGGCGCGGGGGGGCTGACGGGGAGCTGTTTTTT. This sequence encodes CASSLARRGGADGELFF.

In its sample, this clonotype was seen many times. The chain is built from TRBV7-3 and TRBJ2-3, with D unresolved. V lost 3 bases and J lost 6, with 16 bases in between. This CDR3 spans 15 amino acids. Germline CDR1 and CDR2: SGHTA and FQGTGA. CDR3 in DNA: TGTGCCAGCAGCTTGGGGTCCAGGCACTTGGATACGCAGTATTTT. It is translated as CASSLGSRHLDTQYF. Based on the CDR3 plus reference TRBV7-3 and TRBJ2-3, the full variable domain is GAGVSQTPSNKVTEKGKYVELRCDPISGHTALYWYRQSLGQGPEFLIYFQGTGAADDSGLPNDRFFAVRPEGSVSTLKIQRTERGDSAVYLCASSLGSRHLDTQYFGPGTRLTVL.

This chain uses TRBV12-3 or TRBV12-4 with TRBJ1-1; the D is unclear. There are 14 residues in the CDR3. Trimming pared 7 bases from V and 0 bases from J, leaving 12 bases between. CDR3 in amino acids: CASTSGLMNTEAFF. In DNA, the CDR3 is TGTGCCAGCACCTCCGGACTGATGAACACTGAAGCTTTCTTT.

This clonotype showed up just a few times. J is TRBJ2-7 and V is TRBV6-2 or TRBV6-3; possibly TRBD2 for D (5 bases). The V end was cut by 0 bases, the J end by 3 bases, with 6 bases between. The CDR3 runs 13 residues. Germline CDR1 is MNHEY and CDR2 is SVGEGT. The CDR3 here is CASSYSAGYEQYF. In DNA, the CDR3 is TGTGCCAGCAGTTACTCCGCGGGCTACGAGCAGTACTTC.

The CDR3 reads CAGQQGAGANVLTF. The CDR3 nucleotides are TGTGCCGGCCAACAGGGGGCCGGGGCCAACGTCCTGACTTTC. The chain uses TRBV7-9 and TRBJ2-6, with TRBD1 matching 9 bases. The junction had 6 bases not matched to a gene; V was cut back by 11 bases and J by 4 bases. Germline V gene sequence: CDR1 SEHNR, CDR2 FQNEAQ (reference sequence). The CDR3 is 14 residues long.

In its sample, this clonotype was seen many times. This chain connects TRBV7-8 to TRBJ1-5; TRBD1 is a possible D gene (5 bases). CDR1 and CDR2 from the germline V gene are SGHVS and FQNEAQ. The CDR3 loop spans 13 amino acids. Trimming took off 5 bases at V and 4 bases at J, with 9 bases between the two ends. In nucleotides, the CDR3 is TGTGCCAGCAGCCCTGGGGGGAATCAGCCCCAGCATTTT. Amino acids: CASSPGGNQPQHF. Supplemented by reference TRBV7-8 and TRBJ1-5, the full variable domain reads GAGVSQSPRYKVAKRGQDVALRCDPISGHVSLFWYQQALGQGPEFLTYFQNEAQLDKSGLPSDRFFAERPEGSVSTLKIQRTQQEDSAVYLCASSPGGNQPQHFGDGTRLSIL.

The chain recombines TRBV7-9 with TRBJ2-2; D call uncertain. Looked up from germline, CDR1 is SEHNR and CDR2 is FQNEAQ (reference sequence). The CDR3 extends over 13 amino acids. V lost 5 bases and J 8 bases, leaving 12 bases between the germline ends. The CDR3 DNA sequence: TGTGCCAGCAGCCCCGAGGTTTCTGGGGAGCTGTTTTTT. This translates into CASSPEVSGELFF.

The chain carries TRBV6-1 and TRBJ2-5; maybe TRBD2 (5 bases). Per germline, CDR1 MNHNS and CDR2 SASEGT. The CDR3 totals 15 residues. V was trimmed by 3 bases and J by 5 bases, leaving 16 bases between them. CDR3 protein: CASSDAGVLEETQYF. Here the CDR3 DNA reads TGTGCCAGCAGTGACGCCGGGGTCTTAGAGGAGACCCAGTACTTC.

The chain carries TRBV12-3 or TRBV12-4 and TRBJ2-1; D not resolved. This CDR3 contains 12 residues. The V and J ends lost 3 bases and 4 bases respectively, with 4 bases between them. The DNA of the CDR3 is TGTGCCAGCAGTTTTCCTTACAATGAGCAGTTCTTC. It codes for CASSFPYNEQFF.